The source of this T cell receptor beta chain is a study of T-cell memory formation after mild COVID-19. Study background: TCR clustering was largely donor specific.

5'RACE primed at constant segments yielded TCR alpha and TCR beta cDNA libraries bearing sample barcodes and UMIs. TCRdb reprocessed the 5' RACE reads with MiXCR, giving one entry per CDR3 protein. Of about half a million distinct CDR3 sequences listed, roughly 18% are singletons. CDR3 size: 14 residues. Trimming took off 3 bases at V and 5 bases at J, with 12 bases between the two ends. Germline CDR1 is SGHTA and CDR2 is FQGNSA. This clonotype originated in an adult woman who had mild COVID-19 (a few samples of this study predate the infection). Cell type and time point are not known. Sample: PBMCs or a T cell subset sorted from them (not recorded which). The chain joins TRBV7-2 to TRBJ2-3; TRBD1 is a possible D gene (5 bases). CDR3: CASSFGHVGDTQYF. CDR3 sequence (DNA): TGTGCCAGCAGCTTCGGACACGTCGGAGATACGCAGTATTTT.